Listed below are T cell receptor beta chains from one sample, sequenced in a study of T cells after yellow fever vaccination. One entry per CDR3 protein, called by TCRdb with MiXCR from the 5' RACE reads. This sample has 150,000 to 200,000 distinct CDR3 sequences, with approximately 6.2% found just once. Here the sequenced sample was CD4+ T cells sorted from PBMCs, taken on the day of the first yellow fever vaccination. These receptors all stem from a man between 18 and 29 years old who received the YFV17D yellow fever vaccine. Both conserved end residues are trimmed from each CDR3. A D gene is named only where the DNA matches it firmly. Clone size is not always given. Where it is, it says once, few, many or a class for expanded clones.

v_gene: TRBV5-5; abundance: many; d_gene: -; j_gene: TRBJ1-1; CDR3aa: ASSPGHTEAF
v_gene: TRBV20-1; abundance: -; d_gene: TRBD1; j_gene: TRBJ2-5; CDR3aa: SAPDRGKETQY
v_gene: TRBV6-1; abundance: many; d_gene: -; j_gene: TRBJ2-3; CDR3aa: ASSRDFTDTQY
v_gene: TRBV7-2; abundance: -; d_gene: -; j_gene: TRBJ2-2; CDR3aa: ASSLVGLIAGELF
v_gene: TRBV7-2; abundance: many; d_gene: TRBD2; j_gene: TRBJ2-3; CDR3aa: ASSLWRGAPDTQY
v_gene: TRBV4-3; abundance: -; d_gene: -; j_gene: TRBJ1-2; CDR3aa: ASSQELTEGGYGYT
v_gene: TRBV6-2/TRBV6-3; abundance: many; d_gene: -; j_gene: TRBJ2-5; CDR3aa: ASHRDTQETQY
v_gene: TRBV7-2; abundance: many; d_gene: TRBD2; j_gene: TRBJ2-7; CDR3aa: ASGQGTSLTYEQY
v_gene: TRBV6-1; abundance: many; d_gene: -; j_gene: TRBJ2-7; CDR3aa: ASSPQGTEQY
v_gene: TRBV5-5; abundance: -; d_gene: -; j_gene: TRBJ2-5; CDR3aa: ASGPGGGGETQY
v_gene: TRBV20-1; abundance: -; d_gene: -; j_gene: TRBJ2-3; CDR3aa: SARVADTQY
v_gene: TRBV7-6; abundance: few; d_gene: TRBD2; j_gene: TRBJ2-7; CDR3aa: ASSLVPGGTPAREQY
v_gene: TRBV11-2; abundance: many; d_gene: -; j_gene: TRBJ2-7; CDR3aa: ASSLGAGEYWQQY
v_gene: TRBV7-8; abundance: many; d_gene: TRBD1; j_gene: TRBJ1-2; CDR3aa: ASSLDTARGYGYT
v_gene: TRBV7-3; abundance: few; d_gene: -; j_gene: TRBJ2-2; CDR3aa: ASSREHTGELF
v_gene: TRBV7-2; abundance: many; d_gene: -; j_gene: TRBJ2-2; CDR3aa: ASSRGRENTGELF
v_gene: TRBV12-3/TRBV12-4; abundance: -; d_gene: -; j_gene: TRBJ2-2; CDR3aa: ASSLNGFAGELF
v_gene: TRBV6-1; abundance: few; d_gene: -; j_gene: TRBJ1-4; CDR3aa: ASRRKTATNEKLF
v_gene: TRBV6-5; abundance: many; d_gene: TRBD1; j_gene: TRBJ2-3; CDR3aa: ASSSTRDRLPDTQY
v_gene: TRBV5-1; abundance: -; d_gene: -; j_gene: TRBJ1-3; CDR3aa: ASSLAGLDSGNTIY
v_gene: TRBV7-2; abundance: many; d_gene: TRBD1; j_gene: TRBJ2-2; CDR3aa: ASRTGTGNTGELF
v_gene: TRBV20-1; abundance: many; d_gene: -; j_gene: TRBJ1-2; CDR3aa: SARDRYRILGGYT
v_gene: TRBV5-1; abundance: many; d_gene: TRBD2; j_gene: TRBJ2-3; CDR3aa: ASSLALAGGLDTQY